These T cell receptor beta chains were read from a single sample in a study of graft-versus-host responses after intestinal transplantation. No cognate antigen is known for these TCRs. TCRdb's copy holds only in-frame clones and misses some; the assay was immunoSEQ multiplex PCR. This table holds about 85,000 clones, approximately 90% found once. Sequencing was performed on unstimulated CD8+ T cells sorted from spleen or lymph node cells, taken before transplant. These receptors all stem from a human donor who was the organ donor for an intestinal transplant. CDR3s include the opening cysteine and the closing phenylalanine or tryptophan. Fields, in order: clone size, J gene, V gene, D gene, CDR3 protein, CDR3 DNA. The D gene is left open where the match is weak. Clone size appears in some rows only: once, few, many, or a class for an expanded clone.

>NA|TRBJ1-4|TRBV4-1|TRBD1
CASSQDRQGVSNEKLFF
TGCGCCAGCAGCCAAGATCGACAGGGGGTATCTAATGAAAAACTGTTTTTT
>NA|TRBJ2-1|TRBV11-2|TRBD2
CASSTPLAGVFISYNEQFF
TGTGCCAGCAGCACTCCACTAGCGGGAGTCTTTATTTCCTACAATGAGCAGTTCTTC
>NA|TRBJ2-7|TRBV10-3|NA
CAISESGAGHEQYF
TGTGCCATCAGTGAGTCTGGGGCGGGCCACGAGCAGTACTTC
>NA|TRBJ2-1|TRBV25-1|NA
CASSDLGGLNEQFF
TGTGCCAGCAGTGATTTGGGGGGTCTCAATGAGCAGTTCTTC
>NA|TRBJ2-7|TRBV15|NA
CATSRVGEDKQYF
TGTGCCACCAGCAGAGTCGGGGAGGACAAGCAGTACTTC
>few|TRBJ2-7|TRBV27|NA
CASSYRSSYEQYF
TGTGCCAGCAGTTACCGGAGCTCCTACGAGCAGTACTTC
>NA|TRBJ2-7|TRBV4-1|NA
CASSQDRGLNTAQYF
TGCGCCAGCAGCCAAGATCGGGGACTTAACACCGCGCAGTACTTC
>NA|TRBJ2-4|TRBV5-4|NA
CASSLRWGAIQYF
TGTGCCAGCAGCTTGAGGTGGGGGGCCATTCAGTACTTC
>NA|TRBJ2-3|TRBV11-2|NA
CASSRPGVTDTQYF
TGTGCCAGCAGCCGTCCGGGGGTGACAGATACGCAGTATTTT
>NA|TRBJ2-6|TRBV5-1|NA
CASSLVRLGSPTGANVLTF
TGCGCCAGCAGCTTGGTCCGGCTCGGCTCCCCGACCGGGGCCAACGTCCTGACTTTC
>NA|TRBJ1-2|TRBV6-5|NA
CASSSGNYGYTF
TGTGCCAGCAGTTCAGGGAACTATGGCTACACCTTC
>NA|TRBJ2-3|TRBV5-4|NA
CASKIEGLTDTQYF
TGTGCCAGCAAAATAGAGGGACTCACAGATACGCAGTATTTT
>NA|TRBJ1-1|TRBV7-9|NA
CASSFEGSTEAFF
TGTGCCAGCAGCTTTGAGGGGAGCACTGAAGCTTTCTTT
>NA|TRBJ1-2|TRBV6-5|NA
CASTSGYGYTF
TGTGCCAGCACCTCAGGCTATGGCTACACCTTC
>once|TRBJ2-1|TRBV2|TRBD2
CASSSERDWDNEQFF
TGTGCCAGCAGTTCTGAGCGGGATTGGGACAATGAGCAGTTCTTC
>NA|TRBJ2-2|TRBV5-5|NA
CASSLAPSTGELFF
TGTGCCAGCAGCTTGGCCCCTTCAACCGGGGAGCTGTTTTTT
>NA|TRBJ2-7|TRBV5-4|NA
CASSLAPGATYEQYF
TGTGCCAGCAGCTTGGCCCCGGGCGCAACCTACGAGCAGTACTTC
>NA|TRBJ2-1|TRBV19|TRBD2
CASSKLAGYNEQFF
TGTGCCAGTAGTAAACTAGCGGGTTACAATGAGCAGTTCTTC
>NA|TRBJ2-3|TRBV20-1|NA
CSALGDTQYF
TGCAGTGCCCTCGGGGATACGCAGTATTTT
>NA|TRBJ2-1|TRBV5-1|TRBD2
CASSLEVQRGGGNEQFF
TGCGCCAGCAGCTTGGAGGTCCAGCGGGGGGGCGGCAATGAGCAGTTCTTC
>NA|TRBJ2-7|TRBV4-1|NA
CASSQGRAEMAYEQYF
TGCGCCAGCAGCCAAGGAAGAGCAGAGATGGCCTACGAGCAGTACTTC
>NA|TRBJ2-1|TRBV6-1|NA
CASSRGDSYNEQFF
TGTGCCAGCAGTCGCGGGGACTCCTACAATGAGCAGTTCTTC
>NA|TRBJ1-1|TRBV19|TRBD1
CASKEQGANEAFF
TGTGCCAGTAAAGAGCAGGGGGCTAACGAAGCTTTCTTT
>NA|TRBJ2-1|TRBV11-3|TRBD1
CASSLRDRVNEQFF
TGTGCCAGCAGCCTCCGGGACAGGGTCAATGAGCAGTTCTTC
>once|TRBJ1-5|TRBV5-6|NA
CASSLFKGDRRNQPQHF
TGTGCCAGCAGCTTGTTTAAGGGGGATCGACGCAATCAGCCCCAGCATTTT
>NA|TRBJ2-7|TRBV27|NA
CASSPGTAFWEQYF
TGTGCCAGCAGTCCCGGGACCGCGTTTTGGGAGCAGTACTTC
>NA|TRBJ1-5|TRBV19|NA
CASTPGVSGVQPQHF
TGTGCCAGTACTCCGGGGGTTTCGGGGGTACAGCCCCAGCATTTT
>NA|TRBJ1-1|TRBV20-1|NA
CSARGITEAFF
TGCAGTGCTAGGGGTATCACTGAAGCTTTCTTT
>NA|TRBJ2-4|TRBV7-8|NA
CASSLALAGTKNIQYF
TGTGCCAGCAGCTTAGCGCTTGCGGGAACCAAAAACATTCAGTACTTC
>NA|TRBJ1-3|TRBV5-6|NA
CASSWGYNSGNTIYF
TGTGCCAGCAGCTGGGGGTATAACTCTGGAAACACCATATATTTT